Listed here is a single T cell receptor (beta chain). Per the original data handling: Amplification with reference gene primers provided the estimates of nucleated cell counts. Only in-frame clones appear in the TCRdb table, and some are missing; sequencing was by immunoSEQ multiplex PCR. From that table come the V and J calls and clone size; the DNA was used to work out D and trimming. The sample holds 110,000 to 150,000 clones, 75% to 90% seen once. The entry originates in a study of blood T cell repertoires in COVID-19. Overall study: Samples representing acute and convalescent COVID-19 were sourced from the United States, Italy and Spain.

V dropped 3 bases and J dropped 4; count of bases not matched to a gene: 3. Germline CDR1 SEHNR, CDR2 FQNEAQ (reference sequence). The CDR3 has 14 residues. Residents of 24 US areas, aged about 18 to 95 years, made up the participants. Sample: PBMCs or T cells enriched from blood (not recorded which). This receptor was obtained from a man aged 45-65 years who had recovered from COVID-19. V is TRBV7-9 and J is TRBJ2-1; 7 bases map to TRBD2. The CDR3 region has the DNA TGTGCCAGCAGCTTCAGCGGGACTTACAATGAGCAGTTCTTC. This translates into CASSFSGTYNEQFF.